The entry below describes one T cell receptor beta chain. Its target is not known. This CDR3 is 15 amino acids long. From germline, CDR1 is SNHLY and CDR2 FYNNEI. Trimming left V 6 bases short and J 5 bases short, with 17 bases between. These data come from a study of cytomegalovirus exposure and HLA in healthy donors. Study results and caveats: Reportedly, diagnosis of cytomegalovirus status by the classifier showed high specificity and sensitivity. Some 150 TCR beta chains were listed as cytomegalovirus-associated. The authors confirmed in vitro that three CMV-associated chains were specific for CMV antigens. The finding came from a later analysis; first-cohort TCR clusters tended to co-occur in the 95 to 150 validation repertoires.

TCRdb's copy holds only in-frame clones and misses some; the assay was immunoSEQ multiplex PCR. The table includes some 150,000 clones, about 89% detected once. Sequencing input: PBMCs. The receptor's source is a woman under 30 in good health and CMV-seropositive. The chain joins TRBV2 to TRBJ2-4; perhaps TRBD2 as D (5 bases). The CDR3 sequence is CASSSDGMVQNIQYF. CDR3 DNA: TGTGCCAGCAGCTCAGACGGGATGGTTCAAAACATTCAGTACTTC.